The source of this T cell receptor (beta chain) is a study of beta chain features in type 1 diabetes (dated by TCRdb to 2016 to 2018). General notes on the study: Mean age, gender distribution, total cell number and subset yield were not different between patients and healthy donors. A total of 90 million to 140 million sorted cells were examined across all samples, and RNA yield correlated strongly with the number of cells per subset. In the study, TCRB repertoires of sorted circulating CD4+ T cell subsets from recently diagnosed type 1 diabetes patients were compared with those of matched healthy donors. Regulatory and stem cell-like memory subsets were obtained from only 8 patients and roughly 8 healthy donors, while naive and central memory subsets were obtained from all 30 or so donors.

What the work shows at the level of the full study, not this receptor alone: Fewer insertions and more nucleotide deletions at VDJ recombination sites were observed in patients with type 1 diabetes, implying thymic rearrangement abnormalities. Shorter templates might have been favored by PCR, but patient and control samples were amplified and corrected together, so both groups would have been affected equally by any skew. HLA sub-analyses involved small numbers of individuals, so any influence of HLA type on TCRB rearrangement remained unresolved. The naive, central memory and regulatory TCRB repertoires appeared to resemble one another more closely among patients than among healthy donors. Because cDNA rather than genomic DNA was sequenced, highly expressing activated cells could have been over-represented, although no difference in activation and CD3 levels was found between groups. In all four CD4+ subsets, TCRB CDR3 length was moderately but significantly shorter in type 1 diabetes patients.

The entire amount of isolated RNA was reverse transcribed using the High Capacity cDNA Reverse Transcription Kit, so the sequenced TCRB transcripts were expressed ones. Naive, central memory and regulatory T cell samples underwent deep immunoSEQ sequencing, averaging about 3.3 million total reads per sample. Sorted cells were lysed in RLT buffer and RNA was extracted with DNase-treated RNeasy Micro or Mini kits, depending on cell number. Each cell subset was processed separately to prevent cross-contamination, with patient and healthy donor samples processed together. The immunoSEQ multiplex PCR was used to amplify TCRB sequences from cDNA, yielding 87-bp fragments that span the CDR3 region. Amplicons were sequenced on the Illumina HiSeq platform. The published analysis was carried out like this. Synthetic template baselines were used to correct PCR bias computationally, reads within Hamming distance 2 were collapsed, and singletons that could not be merged were discarded. Reads were aligned to IMGT to assign V, D and J genes, CDR3 length, and insertions or deletions at six rearrangement sites. Within each subset, clonotype counts were normalized to sorted cell number, after which true diversity and Gini coefficients were computed with the tcR R package. Repertoire sharing was quantified using the overlap coefficient calculated on TCRB nucleotide sequences. Out-of-frame TCRB sequences from naive cells were analyzed as a proxy for the pre-selection repertoire. The table comes from immuneACCESS by way of TCRdb, which keeps in-frame sequences with V and J called. Part of the clones is missing from these tables; in studies checked, under half for an unresolved V gene and the rest for unknown reasons. V, J and clone size are those of that table, while D and trimming were read from the DNA. The sample table lists about 410,000 clones, roughly 13% of them with a count of one. Together, the top ten hold around 0.039% of the sample.

A single peripheral blood draw of around 0.11 L on average was collected from each donor into heparinised tubes. A BD FACSAria II and a panel including CD45RO, CCR7, CD25, CD127, CD95 and CD27 were used to sort naive, central memory, regulatory and stem cell-like memory CD4+ T cells. Purity was above 95% for every sorted population. Right away, PBMCs were isolated by Lymphoprep density gradient centrifugation and were stained directly, with no culture step. So that batch effects would be minimized, each experiment stained and sorted samples in pairs, pairing one healthy donor with one patient. This clone was seen only once. Its antigen specificity is not known. Per-base qualities were not stored, and no clone one base away is much larger. Looking up the germline V gene yields CDR1 KGHSH and CDR2 LQKENI. The CDR3 covers 15 residues, taking in both the cysteine and the phenylalanine. CDR3 DNA is the only sequence kept; it has 45 bases, read in frame from the first base. V drops 6 bases and J drops 0 bases, leaving 13 bases in between.

The source of this sequence is a man between 25 and 39 years old in good health. The sequence joins TRBV18 to TRBJ2-3; TRBD1 is perhaps the D gene, given 6 matching bases. The sequenced material came from naive CD4+ T cells from blood. What this sample's cell subset or site label stands for: true naive CD4+ T cells. Read as DNA, the sequence is TGTGCCAGCTCTGCCATGGGGGCTAGCACAGATACGCAGTATTTT. Translated, this gives CASSAMGASTDTQYF. Reference TRBV18 and TRBJ2-3 genes cover what lies past the CDR3, so the full variable domain is NAGVMQNPRHLVRRRGQEARLRCSPMKGHSHVYWYRQLPEEGLKFMVYLQKENIIDESGMPKERFSAEFPKEGPSILRIQQVVRGDSAAYFCASSAMGASTDTQYFGPGTRLTVL.